The rows below give T cell receptor beta chains drawn from one sample of a study of control samples from healthy donors and cancer patients. Generated by immunoSEQ multiplex PCR, the TCRdb table keeps only in-frame clones and is missing some. The sample comprises 55,000 to 70,000 clones, 90% of which are singletons, and under 7% rests with the top ten. Sequencing was performed on PBMCs. Receptors originate from a man in his sixties with colorectal cancer. Both conserved end residues are part of each CDR3. Fields, in order: V gene, D gene, J gene, clone size, CDR3 protein, CDR3 DNA. The D gene is left open where the match is weak. Part of the rows lack a size; the others show once, few, many or a class for expanded clones.

TRBV6-6,NA,TRBJ2-5,NA,CASSYNSADQETQYF,TGTGCCAGCAGTTACAACAGCGCCGACCAAGAGACCCAGTACTTC
TRBV13,NA,TRBJ2-1,NA,CASSGTRGVPDEQFF,TGTGCCAGCAGCGGCACTAGAGGGGTTCCAGATGAGCAGTTCTTC
TRBV19,NA,TRBJ1-1,NA,CASSIRGVAEAFF,TGTGCCAGTAGTATTAGAGGGGTGGCTGAAGCTTTCTTT
TRBV2,TRBD1,TRBJ1-2,once,CAPRGMTSGQGFNYGYTF,TGTGCCCCTAGAGGCATGACCTCGGGACAGGGGTTTAACTATGGCTACACCTTC
TRBV5-1,TRBD1,TRBJ1-2,NA,CASSPNVNPGQGNYTF,TGCGCCAGCAGCCCAAACGTGAACCCGGGACAGGGGAACTACACCTTC
TRBV7-9,NA,TRBJ2-5,NA,CASSLVLTGPSKETQYF,TGTGCCAGCAGCTTAGTTTTGACCGGCCCCTCGAAGGAGACCCAGTACTTC
TRBV25-1,NA,TRBJ1-1,NA,CASSESGETVNTEAFF,TGTGCCAGCAGTGAATCCGGAGAAACTGTGAACACTGAAGCTTTCTTT
TRBV12-3/TRBV12-4,NA,TRBJ1-1,NA,CASTFFVGTEAFF,TGTGCCAGCACTTTTTTCGTCGGGACTGAAGCTTTCTTT
TRBV27,NA,TRBJ1-1,NA,CASSRWTEYTEAFF,TGTGCCAGCAGCCGATGGACGGAATACACTGAAGCTTTCTTT
TRBV5-1,TRBD1,TRBJ1-2,NA,CASSLSPGQGSYGYTF,TGCGCCAGCAGTTTAAGTCCGGGACAGGGATCCTATGGCTACACCTTC
TRBV7-3,NA,TRBJ2-7,few,CASSLTGGLSFYEQYF,TGTGCCAGCAGCTTAACCGGCGGGTTGAGTTTCTACGAGCAGTACTTC
TRBV6-5,NA,TRBJ2-3,once,CASSSRAPPYTQYF,TGTGCCAGCAGTAGTCGCGCCCCACCCTATACGCAGTATTTT
TRBV7-2,NA,TRBJ2-2,NA,CASSPRPSTGELFF,TGTGCCAGCAGCCCCAGGCCGAGCACCGGGGAGCTGTTTTTT
TRBV18,NA,TRBJ2-1,NA,CASSPLSGSHEQFF,TGTGCCAGCTCACCACTTTCAGGGTCACATGAGCAGTTCTTC
TRBV6-6,NA,TRBJ1-5,NA,CASSRGRGNQPQHF,TGTGCCAGCAGCCGTGGCCGGGGCAATCAGCCCCAGCATTTT
TRBV19,TRBD1,TRBJ1-1,once,CATHSVTGLSNTEAFF,TGTGCCACCCACTCCGTGACAGGGTTGTCGAACACTGAAGCTTTCTTT
TRBV7-6,NA,TRBJ2-2,NA,CASSLGTPYTGELFF,TGTGCCAGCAGCTTGGGGACACCTTACACCGGGGAGCTGTTTTTT
TRBV11-3,NA,TRBJ2-3,NA,CASRSGTDTQYF,TGTGCCAGCAGAAGTGGCACAGATACGCAGTATTTT
TRBV30,NA,TRBJ1-3,NA,CAWSSTGTHGNTIYF,TGTGCCTGGAGTTCTACAGGGACTCACGGAAACACCATATATTTT
TRBV6-6,NA,TRBJ2-1,NA,CASSYSKGGDNEQFF,TGTGCCAGCAGTTACTCGAAAGGCGGGGACAATGAGCAGTTCTTC
TRBV11-1,NA,TRBJ2-5,NA,CASSRGDNQETQYF,TGTGCCAGTAGTAGGGGGGACAACCAAGAGACCCAGTACTTC
TRBV2,NA,TRBJ2-7,NA,CASSPQVRSSYEQYF,TGTGCCAGCAGCCCACAGGTGAGGAGCTCCTACGAGCAGTACTTC
TRBV11-2,NA,TRBJ1-4,NA,CASSQGHGSEKLFF,TGTGCCAGCAGCCAAGGACACGGTAGTGAAAAACTGTTTTTT
TRBV7-3,TRBD2,TRBJ2-3,NA,CASSLVAGGRPDTQYF,TGTGCCAGCAGCTTGGTAGCGGGGGGCCGACCGGATACGCAGTATTTT
TRBV12-5,TRBD1,TRBJ2-5,once,CVSGLAAGGQETQYF,TGTGTTAGTGGTTTGGCCGCAGGGGGCCAAGAGACCCAGTACTTC
TRBV12-3/TRBV12-4,TRBD1,TRBJ1-1,NA,CASSATGGTEAFF,TGTGCCAGCAGCGCTACAGGGGGCACTGAAGCTTTCTTT
TRBV6-6,TRBD1,TRBJ1-5,NA,CASSGRQGASQPQHF,TGTGCCAGCAGTGGGCGACAGGGGGCGAGCCAGCCCCAGCATTTT
TRBV7-3,TRBD2,TRBJ2-1,NA,CASSLSGGTRLALGSYNEQFF,TGTGCCAGCAGCTTATCTGGGGGGACGAGACTAGCCTTAGGGTCCTACAATGAGCAGTTCTTC
TRBV20-1,TRBD2,TRBJ2-7,NA,CSALAGVQYF,TGCAGTGCGCTAGCGGGGGTGCAGTACTTC
TRBV24-1,NA,TRBJ1-2,NA,CATLDPFRGYTF,TGTGCCACCTTGGACCCTTTTCGGGGCTACACCTTC
TRBV28,NA,TRBJ2-1,NA,CASSPNKYEQFF,TGTGCCAGCAGTCCTAATAAGTATGAGCAGTTCTTC
TRBV27,TRBD1,TRBJ1-6,NA,CASRSQTGGPNNSPLHF,TGTGCCAGCAGGTCCCAGACAGGGGGCCCCAATAATTCACCCCTCCACTTT
TRBV19,TRBD1,TRBJ2-5,NA,CASSTGTAPGTQYF,TGTGCCAGTAGCACCGGGACAGCCCCGGGGACCCAGTACTTC
TRBV6-2/TRBV6-3,TRBD1,TRBJ2-1,NA,CASSYDAGQGHDEQFF,TGTGCCAGCAGTTACGATGCGGGACAGGGGCACGATGAGCAGTTCTTC
TRBV6-5,TRBD1,TRBJ2-1,NA,CASSYSKGARNEQFF,TGTGCCAGCAGTTACTCTAAGGGGGCGCGAAATGAGCAGTTCTTC
TRBV6-6,TRBD1,TRBJ2-3,NA,CATAGGQDNTDTQYF,TGTGCCACCGCAGGGGGACAGGACAACACAGATACGCAGTATTTT
TRBV11-2,NA,TRBJ2-7,once,CASSRGGHGAYEQYF,TGTGCCAGCAGCCGGGGAGGCCATGGAGCCTACGAGCAGTACTTC
TRBV4-1,TRBD2,TRBJ2-3,NA,CASSQDWLAGGPDTQYF,TGCGCCAGCAGCCAAGATTGGCTAGCGGGGGGCCCAGATACGCAGTATTTT
TRBV30,NA,TRBJ2-5,NA,CAWSVGLERQETQYF,TGTGCCTGGAGTGTAGGACTCGAACGACAAGAGACCCAGTACTTC
TRBV19,TRBD2,TRBJ2-7,once,CAILDAWTSGIRGDNYEQYF,TGTGCCATCCTAGATGCTTGGACTAGCGGCATTCGGGGCGACAACTACGAGCAGTACTTC
TRBV5-1,TRBD1,TRBJ2-5,NA,CASSPDRGRMAQYF,TGCGCCAGCAGCCCGGACAGGGGGCGGATGGCCCAGTACTTC
TRBV28,NA,TRBJ1-1,NA,CASSIRHKGGEAFF,TGTGCCAGCAGTATCCGACATAAGGGGGGTGAAGCTTTCTTT
TRBV5-1,TRBD2,TRBJ2-3,NA,CASRASGGASDTQYF,TGCGCCAGCAGGGCTAGCGGGGGGGCTTCAGATACGCAGTATTTT
TRBV6-2/TRBV6-3,TRBD2,TRBJ2-5,NA,CASSPLKRGWETQYF,TGTGCCAGCAGCCCCTTAAAGCGGGGGTGGGAGACCCAGTACTTC
TRBV18,TRBD1,TRBJ2-5,once,CASSPFGPFTGEETQYF,TGTGCCAGCTCACCATTCGGACCCTTTACAGGGGAAGAGACCCAGTACTTC
TRBV2,NA,TRBJ1-5,once,CASSEVVTSNQPQHF,TGTGCCAGCAGTGAAGTGGTAACTAGCAATCAGCCCCAGCATTTT
TRBV7-2,NA,TRBJ2-3,NA,CASSLGGQVTDTQYF,TGTGCCAGCAGCCTCGGGGGGCAGGTCACAGATACGCAGTATTTT
TRBV7-3,NA,TRBJ2-3,NA,CASSSGDTDTQYF,TGTGCCAGCAGCTCGGGAGACACAGATACGCAGTATTTT
TRBV29-1,NA,TRBJ2-6,NA,CSVEALPGANVLTF,TGCAGCGTTGAAGCTCTCCCTGGGGCCAACGTCCTGACTTTC
TRBV7-9,NA,TRBJ2-2,NA,CASSLAGDTGELFF,TGTGCCAGCAGCTTAGCAGGGGACACCGGGGAGCTGTTTTTT
TRBV2,NA,TRBJ2-5,NA,CASTRFSGETQYF,TGTGCCAGCACCCGGTTCAGCGGAGAGACCCAGTACTTC
TRBV28,TRBD1,TRBJ1-5,NA,CASSLGQGRNSNQPQHF,TGTGCCAGCAGTTTAGGACAGGGGCGAAATAGCAATCAGCCCCAGCATTTT
TRBV9,NA,TRBJ2-2,NA,CASSPLPGGTGELFF,TGTGCCAGCAGCCCTCTCCCCGGGGGCACCGGGGAGCTGTTTTTT